This T cell receptor beta chain derives from a study of shared clonotypes between healthy human individuals. Study-level background: Every donor yielded three CD4 naive, three CD4 memory, two CD8 naive and one CD8 memory plate.

The protocol was immunoSEQ multiplex PCR, while the TCRdb copy is restricted to in-frame clones and leaves out a portion. The data contain nearly 750,000 clones, about two thirds of them singletons. The V end was cut by 1 base, the J end by 4 bases, with 11 bases between. CDR3 length equals 15 residues. Germline assignment: CDR1 SEHNR and CDR2 FQNEAQ (reference sequence). Donors included only healthy HIV-negative adults lacking recent acute infections or vaccinations. Sequenced material: memory CD4+ T cells sorted from blood. Subset described: CD45RA-negative fraction. The gene calls are TRBV7-9 and TRBJ1-3; no firm D call. The clonotype comes from a woman aged 25 to 39 in good health. The CDR3 spells CASSLGATGGNTIYF. Written as DNA, the CDR3 is TGTGCCAGCAGCTTAGGGGCCACGGGAGGAAACACCATATATTTT.